The 3 T cell receptor beta chains below were found in one sample sequenced in a study of OX40 agonist ivuxolimab in advanced cancers. Sequenced by immunoSEQ multiplex PCR; TCRdb stores in-frame clones only, minus some. The sample carries roughly 86,000 clones, 90% recorded once. Material: CD4+ or CD8+ T cells sorted from blood, obtained in a trial of the OX40 agonist ivuxolimab. The receptors were sampled from an adult with an advanced solid tumor such as melanoma, head and neck, liver or kidney cancer.

This sequence joins TRBV5-1 and TRBJ2-1; tentative D call: TRBD1 (5 bases). Trimming removed 0 bases from V and 10 bases from J, with 14 bases in between. CDR1 and CDR2 from the germline V gene are SGHRS and YFSETQ. The CDR3 spans 14 residues. The CDR3 spells CASSLGQSSQEQFF. CDR3 sequence (DNA): TGCGCCAGCAGCTTGGGACAGTCGTCCCAAGAGCAGTTCTTC.

The chain links TRBV5-1 to TRBJ2-5; 9 bases are shared with TRBD2. With V trimmed by 0 bases and J by 1 base, 4 bases remained unmatched. CDR3 length: 16 residues. Germline V CDR1 and CDR2: SGHRS, YFSETQ. The CDR3 sequence: CASSLAPSGTQETQYF. The CDR3 coding sequence is TGCGCCAGCAGCTTGGCCCCTAGCGGGACCCAAGAGACCCAGTACTTC.

J is TRBJ2-1 and V is TRBV6-5; 11 nucleotides line up with TRBD2. The CDR3 length is 15 residues. Germline V gene sequence: CDR1 MNHEY, CDR2 SVGAGI. V shed 5 bases, J shed 8 bases, and the junction held 8 bases outside the gene matches. CDR3 region: CASSPGTSGSDEQFF. The CDR3 region has the DNA TGTGCCAGCAGTCCCGGGACTAGCGGTAGCGATGAGCAGTTCTTC.